This is a list of T cell receptor beta chains from one sample in a study of blood T cells in healthy people across ages. Using its own MiXCR run on the 5' RACE reads, TCRdb lists one record per CDR3 protein. The repertoire consists of 700,000 to 850,000 distinct CDR3 sequences, with roughly 50% occurring once and the leading ten covering around 41%. The sample consisted of blood. The receptors stem from an elderly man in good health. The CDR3 runs from the conserved cysteine through the conserved F or W. The D gene is left open where the match is weak. Size tells how often a clone was seen (once, few, many) or the class of an expanded clone, and some rows leave it out.

TRBJ1-1	NA	NA	TRBV12-3/TRBV12-4	CASSPVSNTEAFF	TGTGCCAGCAGTCCGGTTTCGAACACTGAAGCTTTCTTT
TRBJ2-5	few	TRBD1	TRBV25-1	CASSAGTGRSREQYF	TGTGCCAGCAGTGCTGGGACAGGGAGGTCTAGGGAGCAGTACTTC
TRBJ2-1	few	TRBD1	TRBV5-4	CASSWPGQGFYEQFF	TGTGCCAGCAGCTGGCCGGGACAGGGGTTCTACGAGCAGTTCTTC
TRBJ2-6	NA	TRBD1	TRBV12-3/TRBV12-4	CACSHPPGQATNPGANVLTF	TGTGCCTGCAGTCACCCACCGGGACAGGCCACAAACCCGGGGGCCAACGTCCTGACTTTC
TRBJ2-1	NA	TRBD2	TRBV7-8	CASSSLRAGVVNEQFF	TGTGCCAGCAGCTCCCTACGAGCGGGAGTGGTCAATGAGCAGTTCTTC
TRBJ2-7	NA	TRBD2	TRBV28	CASSFESGRAREQYF	TGTGCCAGCAGTTTCGAAAGCGGGAGGGCACGGGAGCAGTACTTC
TRBJ2-1	NA	NA	TRBV5-1	CASSSRGPSNEQFF	TGCGCCAGCAGCTCCCGAGGACCCTCCAATGAGCAGTTCTTC
TRBJ2-1	NA	TRBD2	TRBV12-3/TRBV12-4	CASSLQGSSGITYNEQFF	TGTGCCAGCAGTCTACAGGGGTCTAGCGGGATTACCTACAATGAGCAGTTCTTC
TRBJ2-7	NA	NA	TRBV7-2	CASSPVGGRTNEQYF	TGTGCCAGCAGCCCAGTAGGGGGGAGGACGAATGAGCAGTACTTC
TRBJ2-4	NA	NA	TRBV2	CATQGRESVEEQYF	TGTGCCACCCAGGGACGGGAGTCGGTGGAAGAGCAGTACTTC
TRBJ1-2	NA	NA	TRBV6-6	CASSYSPWQGGYTF	TGTGCCAGCAGTTACTCTCCATGGCAGGGCGGCTACACCTTC
TRBJ2-5	many	NA	TRBV18	CASSPREETQYF	TGTGCCAGCTCACCTCGGGAAGAGACCCAGTACTTC
TRBJ2-2	NA	TRBD1	TRBV3-1	CASSQKGARGELFF	TGTGCCAGCAGCCAAAAGGGGGCGCGGGGGGAGCTGTTTTTT
TRBJ2-1	NA	TRBD1	TRBV2	CASSTRQGILNEQFF	TGTGCCAGCAGCACTCGACAGGGTATTCTCAATGAGCAGTTCTTC
TRBJ2-5	NA	TRBD2	TRBV10-3	CAIRRGGPNEQYF	TGTGCCATCAGGCGCGGGGGGCCCAATGAGCAGTACTTC
TRBJ2-4	NA	NA	TRBV28	CASSSGPVKNIQYF	TGTGCCAGCAGTTCGGGCCCTGTCAAAAACATTCAGTACTTC
TRBJ1-2	few	NA	TRBV6-5	CASRRGTQNGYTF	TGTGCCAGCAGGCGCGGGACACAGAATGGCTACACCTTC
TRBJ2-1	NA	NA	TRBV10-3	CAISGDFQGSYNEQFF	TGTGCCATCAGTGGGGATTTCCAGGGGTCCTACAATGAGCAGTTCTTC
TRBJ2-3	NA	NA	TRBV6-6	CASSPPGVSDTQYF	TGTGCCAGCAGTCCCCCCGGAGTTTCAGATACGCAGTATTTT
TRBJ2-7	many	NA	TRBV6-5	CASSSIGPYGEQYF	TGTGCCAGCAGTTCCATAGGGCCCTATGGGGAGCAGTACTTC
TRBJ2-3	NA	TRBD1	TRBV5-1	CASSLAAGEGDRYAYF	TGCGCCAGCAGCTTGGCAGCAGGGGAAGGGGACAGATACGCGTATTTT
TRBJ2-4	NA	NA	TRBV2	CASSALEIAHEPGNIQYF	TGTGCCAGCAGTGCACTCGAGATAGCGCATGAGCCCGGAAACATTCAGTACTTC
TRBJ2-3	NA	TRBD1	TRBV6-5	CASSYVWTGRTIDTQYF	TGTGCCAGCAGTTACGTCTGGACAGGGCGCACTATAGATACGCAGTATTTT
TRBJ2-4	NA	NA	TRBV20-1	CSARGRGADIQYF	TGCAGTGCTAGAGGGCGGGGAGCGGACATTCAGTACTTC
TRBJ2-2	large	TRBD2	TRBV7-9	CASSLGGVNTGELFF	TGTGCCAGCAGCCTGGGGGGGGTGAACACCGGGGAGCTGTTTTTT
TRBJ2-7	few	NA	TRBV4-2	CASSQDRAATGDYEQYF	TGTGCCAGCAGCCAAGATAGGGCCGCGACAGGAGACTACGAGCAGTACTTC
TRBJ2-7	NA	NA	TRBV20-1	CSAATGPNYEQYF	TGCAGTGCTGCCACCGGGCCAAACTACGAGCAGTACTTC
TRBJ2-3	NA	NA	TRBV6-5	CASSYNPTRPTDTQYF	TGTGCCAGCAGTTACAACCCGACTCGACCAACAGATACGCAGTATTTT
TRBJ2-5	few	NA	TRBV5-1	CASSHGLDQETQYF	TGCGCCAGCAGCCATGGACTCGACCAAGAGACCCAGTACTTC
TRBJ2-1	few	TRBD2	TRBV12-3/TRBV12-4	CASSPPRLAGGEQFF	TGTGCCAGCAGTCCCCCCCGGCTAGCGGGAGGTGAGCAGTTCTTC
TRBJ2-1	NA	NA	TRBV28	CASSLLVGVGNEQFF	TGTGCCAGCAGTTTATTGGTGGGAGTAGGGAATGAGCAGTTCTTC
TRBJ2-1	NA	NA	TRBV21-1	CASSATGRNEQFF	TGTGCCAGCAGCGCCACCGGGCGCAATGAGCAGTTCTTC
TRBJ2-5	NA	TRBD1	TRBV28	CASSLRGQGLEETRYF	TGTGCCAGCAGTTTAAGGGGACAGGGGCTTGAGGAGACCCGGTACTTC
TRBJ2-4	NA	NA	TRBV6-1	CASSGRELAKNIQYF	TGTGCCAGCAGTGGCCGGGAGTTAGCCAAAAACATTCAGTACTTC
TRBJ2-5	few	NA	TRBV4-2	CASSQDLGRETQYF	TGTGCCAGCAGCCAAGACCTGGGGAGAGAGACCCAGTACTTC
TRBJ2-1	NA	NA	TRBV30	CAWSVDPPFF	TGTGCCTGGAGTGTAGATCCCCCGTTCTTC
TRBJ2-5	NA	NA	TRBV24-1	CATSEHRSQETQYF	TGTGCCACCAGTGAGCACAGGTCCCAAGAGACCCAGTACTTC
TRBJ2-5	NA	NA	TRBV7-9	CASSLGRVIETQYF	TGTGCCAGCAGCTTAGGCAGGGTCATCGAGACCCAGTACTTC
TRBJ2-1	NA	NA	TRBV20-1	CSASSVRRYNEQFF	TGCAGTGCTTCGAGCGTCCGCCGGTACAATGAGCAGTTCTTC
TRBJ2-7	NA	NA	TRBV6-5	CASRTGSSAGEQYF	TGTGCCAGCAGAACCGGGAGTAGCGCCGGCGAGCAGTACTTC
TRBJ2-3	NA	TRBD2	TRBV11-2	CASSRLAGEPTDTQYF	TGTGCCAGCAGCCGCCTAGCGGGAGAGCCAACAGATACGCAGTATTTT
TRBJ1-1	NA	NA	TRBV20-1	CSARDSDQRTTEAFF	TGCAGTGCTAGAGATTCTGACCAGAGAACGACTGAAGCTTTCTTT
TRBJ1-5	once	TRBD1	TRBV29-1	CSVAQGAGQPQHF	TGCAGCGTTGCCCAGGGGGCTGGGCAGCCCCAGCATTTT
TRBJ2-1	NA	NA	TRBV28	CASSLSGPSSYNEQFF	TGTGCCAGCAGTTTATCGGGACCGAGCTCCTACAATGAGCAGTTCTTC
TRBJ2-6	NA	NA	TRBV29-1	CSVGPGLLSGANVLTF	TGCAGCGTTGGCCCAGGGTTATTATCTGGGGCCAACGTCCTGACTTTC
TRBJ1-2	NA	NA	TRBV20-1	CSARWGNIRYGYTF	TGCAGTGCTAGATGGGGGAACATCCGTTATGGCTACACCTTC
TRBJ1-5	NA	TRBD1	TRBV3-1	CASSQPGGAIQHF	TGTGCCAGCAGCCAACCAGGGGGGGCCATCCAGCATTTT
TRBJ2-7	NA	TRBD2	TRBV6-1	CASSTGGLAGVGGVYEQYF	TGTGCCAGCAGCACCGGGGGACTAGCGGGAGTAGGGGGGGTTTACGAGCAGTACTTC